This T cell receptor (beta chain) derives from a study of Graves' ophthalmopathy and Graves' hyperthyroidism (dated by TCRdb to 2016 to 2019). Regarding the research as a whole: Peripheral blood samples were taken at the time of initial diagnosis, before any treatment was given. In total, some 140 blood samples were TCR-sequenced: fewer than 50 ophthalmopathy, 75 hyperthyroidism and some 17 hyperthyroidism-to-ophthalmopathy patients. The study used signatures of the TCR beta repertoire to tell Graves' ophthalmopathy apart from Graves' hyperthyroidism and to predict which patients would progress to ophthalmopathy. For training and testing, the roughly 93 patients in the discovery cohort were randomly divided in a 7:3 ratio. To explore V-J signatures distinguishing ophthalmopathy from hyperthyroidism, a discovery set of under 110 patients (more than 40 ophthalmopathy, some 55 stable hyperthyroidism) was enrolled. Following sample collection, hyperthyroidism patients were given methimazole at a starting dose of 30 mg daily, and ophthalmopathy patients were given high-dose intravenous methylprednisolone. For independent validation, a separate cohort was made up of 18 hyperthyroidism patients plus 17 patients who later progressed from hyperthyroidism to ophthalmopathy. In more than five hyperthyroidism patients, T-cell repertoires of thyroid tissue and blood were compared. The investigation overall reported the following: In validation, the model predicted ophthalmopathy progression with about 71% sensitivity and around 72% specificity; roughly eleven predicted patients were CT-confirmed with GO in a median of 6.5 months. In cross-validation, the 13-signature model distinguished ophthalmopathy from stable hyperthyroidism with 85% to 90% sensitivity and 81.08% specificity, and in the test set the corresponding values were approximately 80% and 68%. Among expanded thyroid clonotypes with frequency above 0.001, most also showed up in blood, which suggests that blood repertoires may reflect the thyroid immune response. No statistical method was used to predetermine the sample size, and group allocation was not hidden from the investigators.

The ophthalmopathy patients had moderately to severely active disease, with a Clinical Activity Score of 3 or higher, a NOSPECS grade of 4 or higher, and a disease duration of less than 3 months. Patients were excluded if they had other autoimmune diseases, uncontrolled infections, pregnancy or lactation. Diagnosis was based on clinical symptoms, serum thyroxine, TRAb, thyroid ultrasound and orbital computed tomography. PBMCs were isolated from roughly 10 ml of fresh peripheral blood by Ficoll-Paque density gradient centrifugation. Trizol reagent was used to extract the total RNA, and its quality was then checked on an Agilent 2100 Bioanalyzer. Worth noting for this clonotype: It has no known antigen specificity. Base qualities are missing; no much larger clone stands one base away.

For repertoire sequencing, TCR beta CDR3 regions were amplified from RNA transcripts. The first round of RT-PCR was done with HTBI primers and the Qiagen OneStep RT-PCR kit, and was followed by a second round of multiplex PCR, then size selection and purification. Sequencing of the libraries was carried out on an Illumina HiSeq2000 in paired-end mode with 100 bp reads. Per the authors' processing: SOAPnuke was used for read processing, and reads with adapters, uncalled bases, a mean Phred below 15, or no exact constant-primer or identifier match were discarded. High-quality paired reads were merged with COPE v1.2.5. Unique nucleotide sequences were defined as clonotypes and aligned to IMGT TRB V, D and J references using MiTCR v1.1. The analysis was limited to V-J combinations with a frequency above 0.0001, which together covered roughly 99% of the repertoires. For each V-J combination, a TCR clonal expansion and chaos score was defined as F50 clonal expansion divided by the chaos observed in the TCRdist matrix. Features were reduced by Welch's t-statistics and random forest to over 10 V-J combinations, which fed a naive Bayes classifier. The Morisita-Horn index was used to measure how similar the thyroid and blood repertoires were. Clones were called with MiXCR by TCRdb after fastp trimmed the public reads at Q25, and only in-frame beta chains were retained. Here each entry gathers all rows of one CDR3 protein and keeps the most common genes and DNA. It is TCRdb's table, rather than the study itself, that gives the V and J calls and clone size. This sample is represented by over 450,000 distinct CDR3 sequences; 13% to 15% of them were singletons. The ten largest account for 8% to 10% of the sample.

CDR1 and CDR2 were assigned from the germline V gene (reference sequence) as SEHNR and FQNEAQ. V is clipped by 4 bases and J by 7 bases, and the sequence between their germline boundaries is 14 bases long. Including cysteine and phenylalanine, the CDR3 has 13 amino acids. Just the 39-base CDR3 DNA is kept, in frame starting at base 1. Sequenced: blood. The receptor comes from a woman aged 25 to 39 with Graves' ophthalmopathy. Donor details come from another sample of the same person, matched by shared clones. The chain uses TRBV7-9 and TRBJ2-7; the D gene is perhaps TRBD1 or TRBD2, as each covers 5 bases. The DNA sequence is TGTGCCAGCAGCTACAGCAGGGAGAAGGAGCAGTACTTC. It codes for CASSYSREKEQYF.